These 31 T cell receptor beta chains share one sample of origin, sequenced in a study of T-cell memory formation after mild COVID-19. TCRdb passed the 5' RACE reads through MiXCR, listing each CDR3 protein once. The sample carries under 300,000 distinct CDR3 sequences, approximately 9% recorded once. The sample was PBMCs or a T cell subset sorted from them (not recorded which). The origin of the receptors is a man between 18 and 29 years old who had mild COVID-19 (a few samples of this study predate the infection). Cell type and time point are not known.

The rearrangement uses TRBV18 and TRBJ2-4; the match to TRBD2 covers 7 bases. Germline V gene lookup returns CDR1 KGHSH and CDR2 LQKENI. J gave up 7 bases and V 3 bases, and 15 bases lay outside the gene matches. This CDR3 comprises 17 residues. The CDR3 loop is CASSPASSGILLNIQYF. The DNA of the CDR3 is TGTGCCAGCTCACCGGCATCTAGCGGTATCCTTTTGAACATTCAGTACTTC. The full variable domain, rest sourced from reference TRBV18 and TRBJ2-4, is NAGVMQNPRHLVRRRGQEARLRCSPMKGHSHVYWYRQLPEEGLKFMVYLQKENIIDESGMPKERFSAEFPKEGPSILRIQQVVRGDSAAYFCASSPASSGILLNIQYFGAGTRLSVL.

The V and J genes are TRBV25-1 and TRBJ2-7; possibly TRBD1 for D (5 bases). This CDR3 has 13 amino acids. V lost 2 bases, J lost 9 bases, and 14 bases lay in between. Germline-derived CDR1 and CDR2 are MGHDK and SYGVNS. CDR3 coding DNA: TGTGCCAGCAGTGAACAGCAGGGTATCGGGCAGTACTTC. Residues: CASSEQQGIGQYF.

The chain recombines TRBV5-5 with TRBJ2-3; TRBD1 is a possible D gene (5 bases). CDR1 and CDR2 (germline): SGHKS, YYEKEE (reference sequence). Deletions cut 0 bases from V and 4 bases from J, with 9 bases between. The CDR3 is 14 residues long. CDR3 protein: CASSLEGWADTQYF. CDR3 coding DNA: TGTGCCAGCAGCTTGGAGGGGTGGGCAGATACGCAGTATTTT.

This clonotype has more than one count but fewer than ten. The rearrangement joins TRBV6-5 to TRBJ1-6; TRBD1 matches at 10 bases. The ends lost 0 bases at V and 7 bases at J; junction bases unmatched: 3. Germline V gene sequence: CDR1 MNHEY, CDR2 SVGAGI. The CDR3 has 16 residues. The CDR3 nucleotides are TGTGCCAGCAGTTACTCCCAGACAGGGGGCAATTCACCCCTCCACTTT. Protein product: CASSYSQTGGNSPLHF.

This clonotype was observed a handful of times. The chain is built from TRBV4-3 and TRBJ2-7, with 9 bases matching TRBD1. CDR3 size: 15 residues. Germline V gene sequence: CDR1 LGHNA, CDR2 YSLEER. V was clipped by 0 bases and J by 4 bases; unmatched bases: 4. The CDR3 spells CASSQEGQGFYEQYF. The CDR3 DNA reads as TGCGCCAGCAGCCAAGAGGGACAGGGTTTTTACGAGCAGTACTTC.

In this sample, this clonotype turned up a few times. The chain employs TRBV10-3 and TRBJ2-3; 7 bases line up with TRBD2. Trimming cost V 2 bases and J 9 bases; bases outside gene matches: 5. Germline CDR1 reads ENHRY; CDR2 reads SYGVKD. The length of the CDR3 is 13 residues. The DNA of the CDR3 is TGTGCCATCAGTGAGCGAAGGGAGGGGACGCAGTATTTT. Protein product: CAISERREGTQYF.

This clonotype was seen a handful of times. This chain joins TRBV7-2 and TRBJ2-1; 9 positions agree with TRBD2. V was pared by 3 bases and J by 9 bases, with 6 bases of the junction left unmatched. The CDR3 runs 14 residues. Germline assignment: CDR1 SGHTA and CDR2 FQGNSA. CDR3 residues: CASSFRRGGGEQFF. CDR3 nucleotide sequence: TGTGCCAGCAGCTTCCGGCGGGGGGGCGGTGAGCAGTTCTTC.

This clonotype was seen ten or more times. The chain joins TRBV7-2 to TRBJ2-1; 9 bases agree with TRBD2. This CDR3 comprises 15 residues. J was trimmed by 8 bases and V by 7 bases; bases with no gene match: 12. Germline assignment: CDR1 SGHTA and CDR2 FQGNSA. The chain's CDR3 is CASNTWRGGRYEQFF. CDR3 bases: TGTGCCAGCAACACTTGGCGGGGGGGCCGCTATGAGCAGTTCTTC. Full variable domain (rest looked up from reference TRBV7-2 and TRBJ2-1): GAGVSQSPSNKVTEKGKDVELRCDPISGHTALYWYRQSLGQGLEFLIYFQGNSAPDKSGLPSDRFSAERTGGSVSTLTIQRTQQEDSAVYLCASNTWRGGRYEQFFGPGTRLTVL.

The V call is TRBV27, the J call TRBJ2-2; D gene uncertain. CDR1 and CDR2 from the germline V gene are MNHEY and SMNVEV (reference sequence). The CDR3 is 14 residues long. Trimming stripped 3 bases from V and 6 bases from J, with 11 bases between. In nucleotides, the CDR3 is TGTGCCAGCAGTTTCTCCGCCGTGTCCGGGGAGCTGTTTTTT. It yields the protein CASSFSAVSGELFF.

This clonotype showed up just a few times. As DNA, the CDR3 is TGCGCCAGCAGCTTGTTTGGAGTAGGGGTGAACACTGAAGCTTTCTTT. Protein product: CASSLFGVGVNTEAFF. This chain links TRBV5-1 with TRBJ1-1, with D maybe TRBD1 (5 bases). The V gene lost 1 base and the J gene lost 0 bases, with 13 bases spanning the gap. Germline V gives CDR1 SGHRS, CDR2 YFSETQ. CDR3 length: 16 residues. Supplemented by reference TRBV5-1 and TRBJ1-1, the full variable domain reads KAGVTQTPRYLIKTRGQQVTLSCSPISGHRSVSWYQQTPGQGLQFLFEYFSETQRNKGNFPGRFSGRQFSNSRSEMNVSTLELGDSALYLCASSLFGVGVNTEAFFGQGTRLTVV.

This clonotype was recorded a few times. The chain is built from TRBV4-3 and TRBJ2-1; TRBD2 is a possible D gene (5 bases). Trimming stripped 1 base from V and 11 bases from J, with 9 bases between. The CDR3 sequence is 12 residues long. Per the germline V gene, CDR1 is LGHNA and CDR2 is YSLEER. The DNA for the CDR3 is TGCGCCAGCAGCCAAGGAGGGAAGAAGCAGTTCTTC. Protein sequence: CASSQGGKKQFF.

The sample holds a few counts of this clonotype. The rearrangement uses TRBV7-2 and TRBJ1-2; 7 nucleotides line up with TRBD1. With 1 base clipped from V and 2 bases from J, the junction kept 4 bases outside the gene matches. This CDR3 has 15 residues. The germline CDR1 and CDR2 sequences are SGHTA and FQGNSA. CDR3 loop: CASSLVTGENYGYTF. DNA for the CDR3: TGTGCCAGCAGCTTAGTTACAGGGGAAAACTATGGCTACACCTTC.

This clonotype has only a few counts. This sequence joins TRBV5-1 and TRBJ2-2, with 7 bases aligning to TRBD2. CDR3 length: 14 residues. Germline CDR1 SGHRS, CDR2 YFSETQ. V was pared by 7 bases and J by 7 bases, with 10 bases of the junction left unmatched. The CDR3 nucleotides are TGCGCCAGCTCGACCCCCGGGGGGAGCGGGGAGCTGTTTTTT. It specifies CASSTPGGSGELFF.

This clonotype has only a few counts. The chain has TRBV30 and TRBJ2-2; D is undetermined. Per the germline V gene, CDR1 is GTSNPN and CDR2 is SVGIG (reference sequence). CDR3 length equals 16 residues. Trimming shortened V by 1 base and J by 5 bases, and 17 bases separated the two germline ends. CDR3 region: CAWSAVPDLFTGELFF. The CDR3, as DNA: TGTGCCTGGAGTGCCGTACCGGATCTGTTTACCGGGGAGCTGTTTTTT.

V gene TRBV20-1 combines with J gene TRBJ1-6, with D maybe TRBD1 (5 bases). This CDR3 comprises 14 residues. The germline V gene encodes CDR1 DFQATT and CDR2 SNEGSKA (reference sequence). V lost 4 bases to trimming and J lost 6 bases, with 13 bases between them. The CDR3, as DNA: TGCAGTGCTAACACCGGGACGGCTAATTCACCCCTCCACTTT. Translated: CSANTGTANSPLHF.

This clonotype appeared a few times. The chain carries TRBV27 and TRBJ2-2; 7 bases line up with TRBD1. V lost 2 bases, J lost 5 bases, and 8 bases stayed unmatched. This CDR3 is built from 16 residues. Germline V gene lookup returns CDR1 MNHEY and CDR2 SMNVEV (reference sequence). The CDR3 here is CASSLTGAKITGELFF. The DNA for the CDR3 is TGTGCCAGCAGTTTAACAGGGGCTAAGATTACCGGGGAGCTGTTTTTT.

The chain couples TRBV4-2 to TRBJ1-4; D ambiguous. The germline V and J ends were trimmed by 0 bases and 5 bases, with 7 bases remaining between them. CDR3 size: 14 residues. Per the germline V gene, CDR1 is LGHNA and CDR2 is YNFKEQ. CDR3 sequence (DNA): TGTGCCAGCAGCCAAGATTTGGGGAATGAAAAACTGTTTTTT. Protein product: CASSQDLGNEKLFF.

There are a few counts of this clonotype. The chain joins TRBV12-3 or TRBV12-4 to TRBJ2-1, with 7 bases identical to TRBD1. Trimming cost V 5 bases and J 8 bases; bases outside gene matches: 9. This CDR3 spans 14 amino acids. The CDR3 loop is CASSGADRVHEQFF. CDR3 DNA sequence: TGTGCCAGCAGTGGAGCAGACAGGGTCCATGAGCAGTTCTTC.

The chain has TRBV20-1 and TRBJ2-7; 8 positions match TRBD1. The length of the CDR3 is 13 residues. CDR1 and CDR2 from the germline V gene are DFQATT and SNEGSKA (reference sequence). V shed 0 bases and J 4 bases; nucleotides not matched to a gene: 2. DNA of the CDR3: TGCAGTGCTAGAGAGCGACAGGGGTACGAGCAGTACTTC. Amino acid sequence: CSARERQGYEQYF.

The J gene is TRBJ2-7, the V gene TRBV5-1, with TRBD2 matching over 16 bases. CDR3 size: 16 residues. The germline CDR1 and CDR2 sequences are SGHRS and YFSETQ. The V segment lost 3 bases and the J segment 4 bases; nucleotides outside the gene matches: 4. The CDR3 sequence is CASSWGLAGGPYEQYV. The CDR3 DNA reads TGCGCCAGCAGCTGGGGACTAGCGGGGGGGCCATACGAGCAGTACGTC.

CDR3: CASSRTSGGVDYNEQFF. In DNA form, the CDR3 reads TGTGCCAGCAGCCGGACTAGCGGGGGAGTAGACTACAATGAGCAGTTCTTC. The gene calls are TRBV6-2 or TRBV6-3 and TRBJ2-1, with 13 bases matching TRBD2. The CDR3 is 17 amino acids. The germline CDR1 and CDR2 sequences are MNHEY and SVGEGT. J lost 3 bases, V lost 6 bases, and 8 bases had no gene match.

This clonotype was observed a handful of times. This sequence joins TRBV6-6 and TRBJ2-1, with 8 bases aligning to TRBD1. From germline, CDR1 is MNHNY and CDR2 SVGAGI (reference sequence). The CDR3 totals 16 residues. The J segment lost 2 bases and the V segment lost 5 bases, leaving 8 bases of the junction unmatched. CDR3 in amino acids: CASSPGGAGPYNEQFF. In DNA form, the CDR3 reads TGTGCCAGCAGTCCAGGGGGCGCAGGGCCCTACAATGAGCAGTTCTTC.

The rearrangement links TRBV20-1 to TRBJ1-1; 8 nucleotides line up with TRBD1. CDR1 is DFQATT and CDR2 is SNEGSKA in the germline V gene (reference sequence). V lost 0 bases, J lost 5 bases, and 5 bases stayed unmatched. The length of the CDR3 is 14 residues. CDR3 region: CSAREGQGKTEAFF. The CDR3 DNA follows: TGCAGTGCTAGAGAAGGACAGGGTAAAACTGAAGCTTTCTTT.

The chain joins TRBV24-1 to TRBJ2-1; D unresolved. V was shortened by 2 bases and J by 11 bases, with 9 bases between the two germline ends. The CDR3 is 12 amino acids. Looked up from germline, CDR1 is KGHDR and CDR2 is SFDVKD. DNA of the CDR3: TGTGCCACCAGTGATTCCCAATATAAGCAGTTCTTC. It codes for CATSDSQYKQFF.

The sample holds many counts of this clonotype. The chain couples TRBV5-1 to TRBJ2-3; tentative D call: TRBD2 (6 bases). V shed 4 bases and J shed 5 bases, with 14 bases lying between them. This CDR3 contains 14 residues. The V gene's germline CDR1 is SGHRS and CDR2 YFSETQ. The CDR3 reads CASSQGLFKDTQYF. The DNA of the CDR3 is TGCGCCAGCAGCCAGGGACTGTTTAAAGATACGCAGTATTTT.

This clonotype was seen a few times. CDR3 DNA: TGTGCCAGCACTCCTCAGCTAGCCGGCTACAATGAGCAGTTCTTC. Residues: CASTPQLAGYNEQFF. This chain uses TRBV12-3 or TRBV12-4 with TRBJ2-1; TRBD2 might be the D (5 bases). Trimming removed 7 bases at V and 3 bases at J, with 16 bases between. This CDR3 has 15 residues.

This clonotype was observed a handful of times. J is TRBJ2-7 and V is TRBV9; 9 bases are shared with TRBD1. Unmatched junction bases numbered 5, after V lost 2 bases and J lost 5 bases. This CDR3 is built from 14 residues. Germline V lookup: CDR1 SGDLS, CDR2 YYNGEE. The CDR3 sequence is CASSVGDREDEQYF. Written as DNA, the CDR3 is TGTGCCAGCAGCGTGGGGGACAGGGAGGACGAGCAGTACTTC.

CDR3 coding DNA: TGTGCCAGCAGCTTAGGCGGGACCCCTTACAATGAGCAGTTCTTC. This sequence encodes CASSLGGTPYNEQFF. J is TRBJ2-1 and V is TRBV11-2; tentatively, D is TRBD2 (6 bases). CDR1 and CDR2 from the germline V gene are SGHAT and FQNNGV. Trimming removed 1 base at V and 4 bases at J, with 11 bases between. This CDR3 has 15 residues.

This clonotype was seen a handful of times. The J gene is TRBJ1-2, the V gene TRBV5-4; 12 bases line up with TRBD1. Germline trimming cut 4 bases from V and 6 bases from J; bases unmatched to any gene: 7. The length of the CDR3 is 15 residues. Germline V gene sequence: CDR1 SGHNT, CDR2 YYREEE (reference sequence). The CDR3 DNA sequence: TGTGCCAGCAGCCCCGGGACAGGGGGCCTTGATGGCTACACCTTC. Encoded protein: CASSPGTGGLDGYTF.

The sample holds a few counts of this clonotype. This chain links TRBV4-1 with TRBJ1-4; D is perhaps TRBD1 (6 bases). The V end was cut by 3 bases, the J end by 3 bases, with 11 bases between. This CDR3 is 15 amino acids long. Germline values: CDR1 MGHRA, CDR2 YSYEKL. The CDR3 reads CASSHQGRPNEKLFF. As DNA, the CDR3 is TGCGCCAGCAGCCACCAGGGGCGACCTAATGAAAAACTGTTTTTT.

V usage is TRBV4-2 and J usage is TRBJ2-7; tentatively, D is TRBD1 (5 bases). CDR1 and CDR2 (germline): LGHNA, YNFKEQ. The CDR3 runs 16 residues. The V and J ends lost 3 bases and 3 bases respectively, with 18 bases between them. The CDR3 loop is CASSQDLRGIGYEQYF. CDR3 nucleotides: TGTGCCAGCAGCCAGGACCTAAGGGGAATCGGCTACGAGCAGTACTTC.